The sequence of this T cell receptor beta chain was determined in a study of T cells expressing NK-cell markers. TCRdb reprocessed the 5' RACE reads, with one entry per CDR3 protein and no DNA. Here the sample table reports about 550,000 distinct CDR3 sequences. CDR1 DFQATT and CDR2 SNEGSKA come from the germline V gene (reference sequence). The CDR3 contains 11 residues. J is TRBJ2-3 and V is TRBV20-1. The sample comprised blood T cells: a sorted CD56 or NKG2C T cell subset, CD4+ or CD8+ T cells, or bulk PBMC T cells (not recorded which). The sequence came from a man younger than 35 in good health. The CDR3 spells CSALRPGTQYF.